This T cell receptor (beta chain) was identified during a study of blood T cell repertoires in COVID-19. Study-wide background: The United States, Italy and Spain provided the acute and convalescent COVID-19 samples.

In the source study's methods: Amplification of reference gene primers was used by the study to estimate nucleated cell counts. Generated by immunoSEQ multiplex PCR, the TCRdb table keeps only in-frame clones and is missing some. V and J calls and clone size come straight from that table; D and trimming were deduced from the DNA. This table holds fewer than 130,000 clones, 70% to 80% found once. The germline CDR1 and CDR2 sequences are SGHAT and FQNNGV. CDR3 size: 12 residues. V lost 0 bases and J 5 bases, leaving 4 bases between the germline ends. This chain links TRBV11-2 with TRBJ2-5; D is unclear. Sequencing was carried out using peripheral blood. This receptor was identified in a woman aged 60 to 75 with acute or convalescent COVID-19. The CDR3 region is CASSLDGETQYF. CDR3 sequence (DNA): TGTGCCAGCAGCTTAGATGGCGAGACCCAGTACTTC.